A single sample is the source of the 7 T cell receptor beta chains below, sequenced in a study of vaccination and CD4 T cells after COVID-19. Sequencing of DNA taken from cultured CD4+ T cells relied on the Oncomine TCR Beta short-read assay. In TCRdb, the PCR reads were re-called with MiXCR into one record per CDR3 protein. The table records 13,000 or so distinct CDR3 sequences, roughly 58% of them present only once. Their antigens remain unidentified. The treatment denotes: approximately 11-day PBMC culture with coronavirus spike peptide pools or control peptides (ViraFEST assay). Source: cultured CD4+ T cells from blood, taken after SARS-CoV-2 vaccination. The receptors originated from a human donor with COVID-19.

The gene calls are TRBV5-4 and TRBJ2-5; 10 bases line up with TRBD2. Germline loops: CDR1 SGHNT, CDR2 YYREEE (reference sequence). The CDR3 contains 16 residues. The V segment lost 4 bases and the J segment 5 bases; nucleotides outside the gene matches: 11. Here the CDR3 reads CASSSVSGGLMETQYF. The DNA for the CDR3 is TGTGCCAGCAGCAGTGTTAGCGGGGGGCTTATGGAGACCCAGTACTTC. The variable domain in full, completed from reference TRBV5-4 and TRBJ2-5, reads ETGVTQSPTHLIKTRGQQVTLRCSSQSGHNTVSWYQQALGQGPQFIFQYYREEENGRGNFPPRFSGLQFPNYSSELNVNALELDDSALYLCASSSVSGGLMETQYFGPGTRLLVL.

The V and J genes are TRBV7-3 and TRBJ1-6; D not resolved. The V gene's germline CDR1 is SGHTA and CDR2 FQGTGA. The V gene lost 0 bases and the J gene lost 7 bases, with 4 bases spanning the gap. The CDR3 length is 13 residues. The CDR3 loop is CASSLTGNSPLHF. CDR3 in DNA: TGTGCCAGCAGCTTAACGGGGAATTCACCCCTCCACTTT.

This clonotype was seen a single time. The V and J genes are TRBV6-1 and TRBJ2-7; 8 nucleotides line up with TRBD2. The CDR3 is 15 residues long. The trim removed 4 bases at V and 2 bases at J, leaving 7 bases unmatched. The germline gives CDR1 MNHNS, CDR2 SASEGT. The CDR3, as DNA: TGTGCCAGCAGTGCTGGACGTAGCGGGGCCTACGAGCAGTACTTC. Amino acid sequence: CASSAGRSGAYEQYF.

The chain joins TRBV6-1 to TRBJ2-7; D is possibly TRBD1 (5 bases). The germline gives CDR1 MNHNS, CDR2 SASEGT. This CDR3 comprises 14 residues. Trimming took off 7 bases at V and 3 bases at J, with 16 bases between the two ends. Here the CDR3 DNA reads TGTGCCAGCACCACGTCGGGCAGGGACTACGAGCAGTACTTC. Its protein product is CASTTSGRDYEQYF.

The gene calls are TRBV6-2 or TRBV6-3 and TRBJ1-6, with a tentative D call TRBD1 (6 bases). This CDR3 has 17 amino acids. CDR1 is MNHEY and CDR2 is SVGEGT in the germline V gene. V was cut by 4 bases and J by 5 bases, with 18 bases left in between. The CDR3 loop is CASSSRGGQTNNSPLHF. In DNA, the CDR3 is TGTGCCAGCAGTTCTCGAGGGGGACAAACTAATAATTCACCCCTCCACTTT.

This clonotype was counted only a few times. The chain is built from TRBV5-4 and TRBJ1-2; no clear D. The V end was cut by 3 bases, the J end by 6 bases, with 12 bases between. Per the germline V gene, CDR1 is SGHNT and CDR2 is YYREEE (reference sequence). This CDR3 comprises 13 residues. The DNA for the CDR3 is TGTGCCAGCAGCTCTACCGCCGGGGATGGCTACACCTTC. Protein sequence: CASSSTAGDGYTF.

The rearrangement joins TRBV19 to TRBJ2-3, with D possibly being TRBD2 (7 bases). Trimming left V 5 bases short and J 7 bases short, with 19 bases between. The CDR3 spans 15 residues. Germline CDR1 LNHDA, CDR2 SQIVND (reference sequence). The CDR3, as DNA: TGTGCCAGTAGTCCCCTACTGGGGGGGGCGAATACGCAGTATTTT. Translation gives CASSPLLGGANTQYF.